The sequence of this T cell receptor (beta chain) was determined in a study of CD8 T cells in ankylosing spondylitis. Findings and caveats of the study: Apparently characteristic of ankylosing spondylitis blood was a TCR beta motif (roughly eight highly homologous variants). Clones linked with disease were CD8+ and fairly uncommon in the peripheral blood.

V was pared by 1 base and J by 15 bases, with 16 bases between. The CDR3 runs to 13 residues. Looked up from germline, CDR1 is SEHNR and CDR2 is FQNEAQ (reference sequence). For this clonotype: Its antigen is still unknown.

Libraries for TCR beta were made by quantitative 5'-RACE with molecular barcodes. TCRdb re-called the 5' RACE reads with MiXCR, one entry per CDR3 protein. Of 300,000 to 400,000 distinct CDR3 sequences in the sample, roughly 20% were seen once. The sample was blood, either unsorted or a sorted T cell fraction (not recorded which). The sequence came from a male donor with ankylosing spondylitis or in good health (not recorded which). The chain uses TRBV7-9 and TRBJ2-1; a weak D match, TRBD2 (7 bases). The CDR3 sequence is CASSLGGGQGPFF. The CDR3 DNA reads TGTGCCAGCAGCTTAGGGGGGGGGCAGGGTCCGTTCTTC.